Listed below are T cell receptor beta chains from one sample, sequenced in a study of OX40 agonist ivuxolimab in advanced cancers. Assay: immunoSEQ multiplex PCR; the TCRdb copy retains only in-frame clones and omits some. This table has about 110,000 clones, 89% appearing once. The material sequenced was CD4+ or CD8+ T cells sorted from blood, taken in a trial of the OX40 agonist ivuxolimab. The receptors stem from an adult with an advanced solid tumor such as melanoma, head and neck, liver or kidney cancer. CDR3s include the opening cysteine and the closing phenylalanine or tryptophan. D genes are given only for firm matches. Clone size is not always given. Where it is, it says once, few, many or a class for expanded clones.

>.|TRBJ1-1|TRBV18|.
CASSPRTGRAMNTEAFF
TGTGCCAGCTCACCGAGAACAGGGCGGGCGATGAACACTGAAGCTTTCTTT
>TRBD1|TRBJ1-5|TRBV28|few
CASTWILDRVSQPQHF
TGTGCCAGCACCTGGATCCTTGACAGGGTGTCACAGCCCCAGCATTTT
>.|TRBJ1-6|TRBV27|.
CASSPTETHSPLHF
TGTGCCAGTTCCCCGACAGAAACTCATTCACCCCTCCACTTT
>.|TRBJ2-7|TRBV19|.
CASSIQPSYEQYF
TGTGCCAGTAGTATACAGCCCTCCTACGAGCAGTACTTC
>TRBD1|TRBJ2-7|TRBV6-6|.
CASSRGQGNEQYF
TGTGCCAGCAGTCGTGGACAGGGGAACGAGCAGTACTTC
>.|TRBJ1-2|TRBV10-3|.
CAISDRNYGYTF
TGTGCCATCAGTGACCGAAACTATGGCTACACCTTC
>.|TRBJ1-3|TRBV7-2|once
CASSFGLRSGSTIYF
TGTGCCAGCAGCTTCGGACTGCGCTCTGGAAGCACCATATATTTT
>TRBD2|TRBJ2-1|TRBV7-3|.
CASSRTSGDHNEQFF
TGTGCCAGCAGCCGAACTAGCGGGGACCACAATGAGCAGTTCTTC
>.|TRBJ2-7|TRBV28|.
CASSNEQGYEQYF
TGTGCCAGCAGTAACGAACAGGGTTACGAGCAGTACTTC
>.|TRBJ1-4|TRBV6-5|.
CASMPGAVFNEKLFF
TGTGCCAGCATGCCAGGGGCAGTTTTTAATGAAAAACTGTTTTTT
>.|TRBJ1-6|TRBV19|.
CASGGPGDTYNSPLHF
TGTGCCAGTGGCGGACCCGGGGACACCTATAATTCACCCCTCCACTTT
>.|TRBJ1-1|TRBV5-4|few
CASSRGQYSAEAFF
TGTGCCAGCAGCCGCGGCCAGTATAGCGCTGAAGCTTTCTTT
>TRBD1|TRBJ1-2|TRBV15|.
CATSRGGDSYGYTF
TGTGCCACCAGCAGAGGAGGGGACAGCTATGGCTACACCTTC
>.|TRBJ1-2|TRBV7-9|.
CASSSDKDYGYTF
TGTGCCAGCAGCTCGGACAAGGACTATGGCTACACCTTC
>.|TRBJ2-7|TRBV4-2|.
CASSPVQGPYEQYF
TGTGCCAGCAGCCCTGTACAGGGCCCCTACGAGCAGTACTTC
>.|TRBJ1-2|TRBV6-5|.
CASSSQGFGGIYGYTF
TGTGCCAGCAGTTCACAGGGTTTTGGCGGTATCTATGGCTACACCTTC
>.|TRBJ1-6|TRBV5-4|.
CASSLGDGNSPLHF
TGTGCCAGCAGCTTGGGGGATGGGAATTCACCCCTCCACTTT
>TRBD1|TRBJ1-3|TRBV5-1|.
CASSLGTGAGNTIYF
TGCGCCAGCAGCTTAGGGACAGGGGCTGGAAACACCATATATTTT
>.|TRBJ1-2|TRBV7-3|once
CASSSGQMAGYTF
TGTGCCAGCAGCTCAGGACAGATGGCGGGCTACACCTTC
>TRBD1|TRBJ1-2|TRBV4-3|.
CASSPHSGGENYGYTF
TGCGCCAGCAGCCCTCATTCAGGGGGCGAGAACTATGGCTACACCTTC
>.|TRBJ2-1|TRBV15|.
CATSRDRAQLGNEQFF
TGTGCCACCAGCAGAGATCGAGCTCAACTAGGCAATGAGCAGTTCTTC
>.|TRBJ1-5|TRBV19|.
CASSPQMGEGGPQHF
TGTGCCAGTAGTCCCCAGATGGGGGAGGGTGGGCCCCAGCATTTT
>.|TRBJ2-1|TRBV21-1|.
CASSKDWAGREEQFF
TGTGCCAGCAGCAAAGACTGGGCGGGACGAGAGGAGCAGTTCTTC
>TRBD2|TRBJ2-2|TRBV5-4|.
CASSLVYGGARDGELFF
TGTGCCAGCAGCTTGGTTTACGGGGGGGCCCGGGACGGGGAGCTGTTTTTT
>TRBD1|TRBJ2-1|TRBV7-9|.
CASSPHRDRAKGEQFF
TGTGCCAGCAGCCCGCACCGGGACAGGGCGAAAGGGGAGCAGTTCTTC
>.|TRBJ2-7|TRBV14|once
CASSQGDRLISYEQYF
TGTGCCAGCAGCCAAGGCGACAGGCTCATCTCCTACGAGCAGTACTTC
>TRBD2|TRBJ2-1|TRBV29-1|.
CSVTSPYGNEQFF
TGCAGCGTGACTAGCCCCTATGGGAATGAGCAGTTCTTC
>.|TRBJ2-1|TRBV10-3|.
CAISESGSSYNEQFF
TGTGCCATCAGTGAAAGCGGAAGCTCCTACAATGAGCAGTTCTTC
>TRBD2|TRBJ2-7|TRBV5-4|.
CASSQGLAETYEQYF
TGTGCCAGCAGCCAGGGACTAGCGGAGACCTACGAGCAGTACTTC
>TRBD1|TRBJ2-7|TRBV7-9|.
CASSFRDRVNEQYF
TGTGCCAGCAGCTTTAGGGACAGGGTCAACGAGCAGTACTTC
>.|TRBJ2-3|TRBV7-6|.
CASSGLSTDTQYF
TGTGCCAGCAGCGGTCTTAGCACAGATACGCAGTATTTT
>TRBD1|TRBJ1-2|TRBV11-2|.
CASSLSPGTANYGYTF
TGTGCCAGCAGCTTGTCCCCCGGGACAGCCAACTATGGCTACACCTTC
>TRBD1|TRBJ1-2|TRBV5-1|.
CASSAGTGVYGYTF
TGCGCCAGCAGCGCCGGGACAGGGGTATATGGCTACACCTTC
>.|TRBJ2-1|TRBV2|.
CASSAGSSYNEQFF
TGTGCCAGCAGTGCAGGGAGCTCCTACAATGAGCAGTTCTTC
>TRBD1|TRBJ1-2|TRBV18|.
CASSPVDRGYGYTF
TGTGCCAGCTCACCCGTGGACAGGGGTTATGGCTACACCTTC
>TRBD2|TRBJ2-7|TRBV5-5|.
CASTIQPGTRSEQYF
TGTGCCAGCACTATCCAGCCTGGGACTAGAAGCGAGCAGTACTTC